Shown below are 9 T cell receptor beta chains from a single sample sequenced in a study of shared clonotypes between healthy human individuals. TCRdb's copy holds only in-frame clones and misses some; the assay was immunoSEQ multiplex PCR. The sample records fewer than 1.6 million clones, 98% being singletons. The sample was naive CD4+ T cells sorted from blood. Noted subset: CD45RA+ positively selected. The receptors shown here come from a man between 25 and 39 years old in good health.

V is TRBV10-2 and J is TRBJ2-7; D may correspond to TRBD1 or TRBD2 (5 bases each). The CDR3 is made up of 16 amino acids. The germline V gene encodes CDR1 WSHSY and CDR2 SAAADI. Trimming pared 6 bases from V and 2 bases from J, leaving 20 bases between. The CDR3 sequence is CASSSSPGTAAYEQYF. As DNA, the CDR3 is TGCGCCAGCAGCAGCTCCCCCGGGACGGCCGCCTACGAGCAGTACTTC.

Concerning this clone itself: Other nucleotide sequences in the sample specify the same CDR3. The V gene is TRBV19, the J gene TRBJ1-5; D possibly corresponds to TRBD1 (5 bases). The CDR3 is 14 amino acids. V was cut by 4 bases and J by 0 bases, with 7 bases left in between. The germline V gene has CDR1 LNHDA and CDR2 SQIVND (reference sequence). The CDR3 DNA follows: TGTGCCAGTAGTACCCAGGGTAGCAATCAGCCCCAGCATTTT. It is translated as CASSTQGSNQPQHF.

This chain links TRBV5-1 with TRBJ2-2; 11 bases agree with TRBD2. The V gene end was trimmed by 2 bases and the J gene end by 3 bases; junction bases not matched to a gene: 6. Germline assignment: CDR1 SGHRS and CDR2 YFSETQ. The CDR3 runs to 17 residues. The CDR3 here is CASSLGGLADYTGELFF. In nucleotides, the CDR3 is TGCGCCAGCAGCTTAGGGGGACTAGCGGATTACACCGGGGAGCTGTTTTTT.

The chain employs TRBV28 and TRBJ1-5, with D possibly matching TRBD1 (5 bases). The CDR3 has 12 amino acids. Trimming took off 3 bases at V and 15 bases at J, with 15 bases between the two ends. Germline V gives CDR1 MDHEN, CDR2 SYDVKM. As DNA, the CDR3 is TGTGCCAGCAGTTTGTGGGTGGGGACGCCGCATTTT. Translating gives CASSLWVGTPHF.

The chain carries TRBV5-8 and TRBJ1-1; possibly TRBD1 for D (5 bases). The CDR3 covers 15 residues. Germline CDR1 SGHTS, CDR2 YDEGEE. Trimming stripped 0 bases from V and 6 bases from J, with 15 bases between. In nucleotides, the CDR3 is TGTGCCAGCAGCTTGGTCCGGGGCTCTACTTCTGAAGCTTTCTTT. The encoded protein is CASSLVRGSTSEAFF.

CDR3 DNA sequence: TGCGCCAGCAGCTTATCCCGGACAGCTTACAATGAGCAGTTCTTC. This gives the protein CASSLSRTAYNEQFF. V usage is TRBV5-1 and J usage is TRBJ2-1; possibly TRBD1 for D (6 bases). The V gene's germline CDR1 is SGHRS and CDR2 YFSETQ. CDR3 length equals 15 residues. Trimming left V 2 bases short and J 4 bases short, with 13 bases between. Full variable domain (missing parts from reference TRBV5-1 and TRBJ2-1): KAGVTQTPRYLIKTRGQQVTLSCSPISGHRSVSWYQQTPGQGLQFLFEYFSETQRNKGNFPGRFSGRQFSNSRSEMNVSTLELGDSALYLCASSLSRTAYNEQFFGPGTRLTVL.

Here the CDR3 DNA reads TGTGCCAGCTCCTACACAGATACGCAGTATTTT. This gives the protein CASSYTDTQYF. The chain links TRBV18 to TRBJ2-3; D is ambiguous. Trimming stripped 6 bases from V and 2 bases from J, with 3 bases between. The CDR3 loop spans 11 amino acids. CDR1 is KGHSH, CDR2 LQKENI, per germline.

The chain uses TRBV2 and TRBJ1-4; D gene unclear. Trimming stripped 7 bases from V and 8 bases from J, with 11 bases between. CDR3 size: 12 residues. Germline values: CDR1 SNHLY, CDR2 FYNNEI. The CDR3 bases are TGTGCCAGCAAGCAGGAGGCAGAAAAACTGTTTTTT. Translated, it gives CASKQEAEKLFF. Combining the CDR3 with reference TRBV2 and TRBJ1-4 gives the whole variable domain EPEVTQTPSHQVTQMGQEVILRCVPISNHLYFYWYRQILGQKVEFLVSFYNNEISEKSEIFDDQFSVERPDGSNFTLKIRSTKLEDSAMYFCASKQEAEKLFFGSGTQLSVL.

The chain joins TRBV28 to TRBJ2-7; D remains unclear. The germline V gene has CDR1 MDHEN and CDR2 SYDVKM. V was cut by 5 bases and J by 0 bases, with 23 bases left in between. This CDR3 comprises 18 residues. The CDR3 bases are TGTGCCAGCAGTCCAGAATATGGGGTTGGAAAGAGCTCCTACGAGCAGTACTTC. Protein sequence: CASSPEYGVGKSSYEQYF.